This T cell receptor beta chain was recovered during a study of control samples from healthy donors and cancer patients. This table comes from immunoSEQ multiplex PCR, and its TCRdb copy is limited to in-frame clones, with some not included. Of about 140,000 clones in the sample, roughly 92% are singletons; the top ten hold about 11%. The germline V gene encodes CDR1 KGHDR and CDR2 SFDVKD. This CDR3 is built from 15 residues. V dropped 9 bases and J dropped 3 bases, with 19 bases sitting between them. V usage is TRBV24-1 and J usage is TRBJ1-1; perhaps TRBD1 as D (6 bases). The clonotype originates from a young man in good health. The sample was blood. The CDR3 here is CATRSGGGRDTEAFF. Written as DNA, the CDR3 is TGTGCCACCCGCTCGGGAGGGGGAAGGGACACTGAAGCTTTCTTT.